The 18 T cell receptor beta chains below were found in one sample sequenced in a study of blood T cell repertoires in COVID-19. The data were produced by immunoSEQ multiplex PCR, yet TCRdb's version contains in-frame clones alone and is incomplete. Altogether roughly 120,000 clones are present, 70% to 85% being singletons, with the ten largest covering 7.5%. The sequencing sample was made of peripheral blood. Receptor source: a man aged 65 to 85 with active or convalescent COVID-19.

The J gene is TRBJ1-5, the V gene TRBV28; D unclear. The CDR3 sequence is 13 residues long. V gave up 4 bases and J gave up 0 bases, with 4 bases separating them. Per germline, CDR1 MDHEN and CDR2 SYDVKM. The CDR3 here is CASSSDSNQPQHF. As DNA, the CDR3 is TGTGCCAGCAGTTCAGATAGCAATCAGCCCCAGCATTTT.

This chain links TRBV6-1 with TRBJ1-2; D gene ambiguous. There are 14 residues in the CDR3. V lost 2 bases and J lost 1, with 8 bases in between. Germline lookup yields CDR1 MNHNS and CDR2 SASEGT. CDR3 in DNA: TGTGCCAGCAGTGAATTCCCGTATAACTATGGCTACACCTTC. Translated, it gives CASSEFPYNYGYTF.

The V and J genes are TRBV6-5 and TRBJ2-1; D is uncertain. The CDR3 runs to 11 residues. V was pared by 3 bases and J by 9 bases, with 6 bases between. Germline V gene lookup returns CDR1 MNHEY and CDR2 SVGAGI. The CDR3: CASSYKSEQFF. CDR3 DNA: TGTGCCAGCAGTTATAAGAGTGAGCAGTTCTTC.

The J gene is TRBJ1-3, the V gene TRBV5-1, with no clear D. V lost 5 bases to trimming and J lost 0 bases, with 9 bases between them. CDR3 length: 14 residues. Germline CDR1 is SGHRS and CDR2 is YFSETQ. DNA of the CDR3: TGCGCCAGCAGTAGAGAGAGCTCTGGAAACACCATATATTTT. Encoded protein: CASSRESSGNTIYF.

The chain is built from TRBV27 and TRBJ1-5, with D tentatively TRBD1 (6 bases). CDR3 size: 15 residues. V shed 6 bases and J shed 1 base, with 13 bases lying between them. Germline CDR1 MNHEY, CDR2 SMNVEV (reference sequence). CDR3 protein: CASRSGQTSNQPQHF. The CDR3 nucleotides read TGTGCCAGCAGATCCGGACAGACCAGCAATCAGCCCCAGCATTTT.

The gene calls are TRBV5-4 and TRBJ2-6; D is possibly TRBD1 (6 bases). The CDR3 sequence is 16 residues long. Trimming took 0 bases from V and 2 from J, leaving 9 bases between them. Per germline, CDR1 SGHNT and CDR2 YYREEE (reference sequence). The CDR3 sequence: CASSLVSGAGANVLTF. The CDR3 coding sequence is TGTGCCAGCAGCTTGGTCTCAGGGGCTGGGGCCAACGTCCTGACTTTC.

CDR3 loop: CASSSGGGFNEQYF. As DNA, the CDR3 is TGTGCCAGCAGCTCAGGGGGCGGATTCAACGAGCAGTACTTC. This chain uses TRBV5-6 with TRBJ2-7; TRBD1 matches 8 bases. This CDR3 region has 14 residues. The V gene's germline CDR1 is SGHDT and CDR2 YYEEEE. The V and J ends lost 3 bases and 5 bases, in that order; junction bases with no gene match: 7.

The chain recombines TRBV7-7 with TRBJ2-1; 7 bases line up with TRBD1. The trim removed 5 bases at V and 3 bases at J, leaving 7 bases unmatched. Germline loops: CDR1 SSHAT, CDR2 FNYEAQ (reference sequence). The CDR3 length is 15 residues. CDR3 bases: TGTGCCAGCAGCACGGGACAGTCCAGCTACAATGAGCAGTTCTTC. This gives the protein CASSTGQSSYNEQFF.

This rearrangement joins TRBV7-8 to TRBJ1-1; 7 bases line up with TRBD1. Germline loops: CDR1 SGHVS, CDR2 FQNEAQ. V trimming: 4 bases; J trimming: 3 bases; junction bases outside the gene matches: 8. CDR3 length: 15 amino acids. The CDR3 bases are TGTGCCAGCAGCTCAGAGACAGGGTCTGACACTGAAGCTTTCTTT. Protein: CASSSETGSDTEAFF.

The chain has TRBV27 and TRBJ1-1, with 7 bases identical to TRBD1. CDR1 MNHEY and CDR2 SMNVEV come from the germline V gene (reference sequence). The CDR3 is 14 amino acids. V gave up 3 bases and J gave up 4 bases; unmatched junction bases: 5. The CDR3 here is CASSFLQGITEAFF. CDR3 nucleotide sequence: TGTGCCAGCAGTTTTCTACAGGGGATCACTGAAGCTTTCTTT.

The chain has TRBV6-5 and TRBJ1-1, with 7 bases identical to TRBD1. Germline assignment: CDR1 MNHEY and CDR2 SVGAGI. With V trimmed by 7 bases and J by 1 base, 9 bases remained unmatched. The CDR3 sequence is 15 residues long. The CDR3 DNA sequence: TGTGCCAGCACTTCGCCAGGGGGAGCGAACACTGAAGCTTTCTTT. It yields the protein CASTSPGGANTEAFF.

The V call is TRBV5-4, the J call TRBJ1-2, with 8 positions matching TRBD1. Trimming at V came to 3 bases and at J to 8 bases, leaving 9 bases not matched to a gene. Germline V gene sequence: CDR1 SGHNT, CDR2 YYREEE (reference sequence). There are 14 residues in the CDR3. CDR3: CASSSQGGRGGYTF. The CDR3 DNA is TGTGCCAGCAGCTCACAGGGGGGAAGAGGGGGCTACACCTTC.

This sequence joins TRBV18 and TRBJ1-2; D may be TRBD1 (6 bases). Per germline, CDR1 KGHSH and CDR2 LQKENI. Trimming stripped 3 bases from V and 3 bases from J, with 8 bases between. The CDR3 sequence is 13 residues long. The CDR3 bases are TGTGCCAGCTCACCCGACAGGTACTATGGCTACACCTTC. Translating gives CASSPDRYYGYTF.

This clone appeared once. This chain's CDR3 is CASSETRTEAFF. The CDR3 DNA sequence: TGTGCCAGTAGTGAGACTCGGACTGAAGCTTTCTTT. The V and J genes are TRBV19 and TRBJ1-1; no firm D call. Germline-derived CDR1 and CDR2 are LNHDA and SQIVND (reference sequence). V shed 5 bases and J shed 5 bases, with 9 bases lying between them. The CDR3 covers 12 residues. Variable domain in full (rest from reference TRBV19 and TRBJ1-1): DGGITQSPKYLFRKEGQNVTLSCEQNLNHDAMYWYRQDPGQGLRLIYYSQIVNDFQKGDIAEGYSVSREKKESFPLTVTSAQKNPTAFYLCASSETRTEAFFGQGTRLTVV.

The gene calls are TRBV5-5 and TRBJ2-1; the D is unclear. From germline, CDR1 is SGHKS and CDR2 YYEKEE (reference sequence). This CDR3 spans 15 amino acids. The germline V and J ends were trimmed by 0 bases and 4 bases, with 11 bases remaining between them. In DNA form, the CDR3 reads TGTGCCAGCAGCTTGGTTGCAGGCCCTTACAATGAGCAGTTCTTC. Encoded protein: CASSLVAGPYNEQFF.

The V gene is TRBV5-1, the J gene TRBJ1-6, with D unclear. V shed 0 bases and J shed 7 bases, with 8 bases lying between them. The CDR3 spans 14 residues. The germline gives CDR1 SGHRS, CDR2 YFSETQ. Here the CDR3 DNA reads TGCGCCAGCAGCTTGGGGCAGGCAAATTCACCCCTCCACTTT. The encoded protein is CASSLGQANSPLHF.

The CDR3 DNA is TGTGCCAGCAGCTTGGGACAGGGGAACTACGAGCAGTACTTC. Translation: CASSLGQGNYEQYF. The chain recombines TRBV5-5 with TRBJ2-7, with 8 bases matching TRBD1. The V and J ends lost 0 bases and 3 bases, in that order; junction bases with no gene match: 2. The CDR3 covers 14 residues. The germline V gene encodes CDR1 SGHKS and CDR2 YYEKEE (reference sequence).

This sequence joins TRBV10-1 and TRBJ2-5; D unresolved. V shed 5 bases and J shed 0 bases, with 13 bases lying between them. Germline values: CDR1 WNHNN, CDR2 SYGVQD (reference sequence). This CDR3 has 15 residues. CDR3 DNA sequence: TGCGCCAGCAGTTTCCTCTACAGAAACCAAGAGACCCAGTACTTC. It encodes CASSFLYRNQETQYF.